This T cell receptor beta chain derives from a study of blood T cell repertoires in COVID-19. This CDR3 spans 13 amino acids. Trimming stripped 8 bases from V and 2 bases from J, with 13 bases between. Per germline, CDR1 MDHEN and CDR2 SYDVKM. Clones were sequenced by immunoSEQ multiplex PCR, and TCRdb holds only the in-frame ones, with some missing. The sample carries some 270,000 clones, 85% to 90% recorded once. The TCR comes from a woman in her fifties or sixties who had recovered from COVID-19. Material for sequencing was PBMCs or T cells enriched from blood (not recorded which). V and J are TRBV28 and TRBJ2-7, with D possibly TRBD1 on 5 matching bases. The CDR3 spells CASLKQVPYEQYF. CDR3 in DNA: TGTGCCAGCCTAAAACAGGTTCCCTACGAGCAGTACTTC.